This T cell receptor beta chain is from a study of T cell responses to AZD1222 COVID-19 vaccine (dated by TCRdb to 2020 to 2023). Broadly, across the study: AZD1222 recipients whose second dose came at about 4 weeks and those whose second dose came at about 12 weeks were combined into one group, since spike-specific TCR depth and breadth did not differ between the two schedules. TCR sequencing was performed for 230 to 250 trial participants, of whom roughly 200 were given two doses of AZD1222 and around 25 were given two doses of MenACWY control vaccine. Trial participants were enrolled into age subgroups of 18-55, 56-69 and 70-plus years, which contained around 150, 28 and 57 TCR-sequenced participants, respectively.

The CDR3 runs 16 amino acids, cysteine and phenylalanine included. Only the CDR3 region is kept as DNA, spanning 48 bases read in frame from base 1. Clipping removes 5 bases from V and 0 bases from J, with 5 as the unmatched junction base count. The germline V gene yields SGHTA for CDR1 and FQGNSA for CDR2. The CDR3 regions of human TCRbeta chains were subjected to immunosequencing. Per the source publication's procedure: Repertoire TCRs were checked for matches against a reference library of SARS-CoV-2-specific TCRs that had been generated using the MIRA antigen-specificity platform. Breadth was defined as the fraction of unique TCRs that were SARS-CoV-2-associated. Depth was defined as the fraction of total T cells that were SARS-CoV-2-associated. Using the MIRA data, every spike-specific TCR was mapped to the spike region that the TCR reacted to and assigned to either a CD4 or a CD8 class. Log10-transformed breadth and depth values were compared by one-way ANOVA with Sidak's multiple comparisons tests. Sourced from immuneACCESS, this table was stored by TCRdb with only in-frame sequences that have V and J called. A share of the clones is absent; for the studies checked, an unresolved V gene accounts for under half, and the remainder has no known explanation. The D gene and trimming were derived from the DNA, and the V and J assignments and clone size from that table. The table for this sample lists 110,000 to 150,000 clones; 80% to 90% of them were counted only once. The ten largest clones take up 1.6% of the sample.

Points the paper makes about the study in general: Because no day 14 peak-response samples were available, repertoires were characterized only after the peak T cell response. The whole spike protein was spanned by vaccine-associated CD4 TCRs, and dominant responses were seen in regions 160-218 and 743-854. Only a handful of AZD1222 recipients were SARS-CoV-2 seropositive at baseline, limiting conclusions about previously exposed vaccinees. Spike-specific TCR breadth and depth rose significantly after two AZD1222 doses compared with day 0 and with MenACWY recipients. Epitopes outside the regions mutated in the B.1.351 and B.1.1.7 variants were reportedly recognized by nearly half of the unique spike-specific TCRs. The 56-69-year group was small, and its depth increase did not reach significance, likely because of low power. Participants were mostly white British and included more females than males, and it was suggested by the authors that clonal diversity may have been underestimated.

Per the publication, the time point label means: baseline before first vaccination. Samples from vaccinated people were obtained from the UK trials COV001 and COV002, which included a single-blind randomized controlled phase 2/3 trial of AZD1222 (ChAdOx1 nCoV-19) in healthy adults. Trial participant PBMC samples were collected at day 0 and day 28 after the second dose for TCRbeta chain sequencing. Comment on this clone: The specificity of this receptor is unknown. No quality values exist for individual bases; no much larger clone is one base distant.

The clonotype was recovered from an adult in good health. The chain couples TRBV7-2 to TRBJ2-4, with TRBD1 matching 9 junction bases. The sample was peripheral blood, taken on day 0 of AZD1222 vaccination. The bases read TGTGCCAGCAGCCTAGACAGGGGGAGAGCCAAAAACATTCAGTACTTC. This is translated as CASSLDRGRAKNIQYF.